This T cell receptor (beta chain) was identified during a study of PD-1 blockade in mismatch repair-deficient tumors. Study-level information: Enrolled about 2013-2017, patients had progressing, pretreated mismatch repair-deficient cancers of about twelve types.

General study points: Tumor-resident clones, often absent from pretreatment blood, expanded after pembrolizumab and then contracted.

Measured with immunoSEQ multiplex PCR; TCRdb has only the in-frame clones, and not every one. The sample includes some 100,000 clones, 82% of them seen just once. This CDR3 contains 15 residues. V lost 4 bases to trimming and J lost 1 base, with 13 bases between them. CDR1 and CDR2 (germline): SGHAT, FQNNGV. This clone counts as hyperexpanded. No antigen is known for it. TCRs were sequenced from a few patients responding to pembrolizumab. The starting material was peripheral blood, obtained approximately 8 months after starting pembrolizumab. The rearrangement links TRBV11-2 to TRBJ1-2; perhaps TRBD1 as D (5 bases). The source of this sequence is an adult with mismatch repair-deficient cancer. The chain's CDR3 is CASSWGSGSNYGYTF. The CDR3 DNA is TGTGCCAGCAGCTGGGGATCAGGGAGTAACTATGGCTACACCTTC.